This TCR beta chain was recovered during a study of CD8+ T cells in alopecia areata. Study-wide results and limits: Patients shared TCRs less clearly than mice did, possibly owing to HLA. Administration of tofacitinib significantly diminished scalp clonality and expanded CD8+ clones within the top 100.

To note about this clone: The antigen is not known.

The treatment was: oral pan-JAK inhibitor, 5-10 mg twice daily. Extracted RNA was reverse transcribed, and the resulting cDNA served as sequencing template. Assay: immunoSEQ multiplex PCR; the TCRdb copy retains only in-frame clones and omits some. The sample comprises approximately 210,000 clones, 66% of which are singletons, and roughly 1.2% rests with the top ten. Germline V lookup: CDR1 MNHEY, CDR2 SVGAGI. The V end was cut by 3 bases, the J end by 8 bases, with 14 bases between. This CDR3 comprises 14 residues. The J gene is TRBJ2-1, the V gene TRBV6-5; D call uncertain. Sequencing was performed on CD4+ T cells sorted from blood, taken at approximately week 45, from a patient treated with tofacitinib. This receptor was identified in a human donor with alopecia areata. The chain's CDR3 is CASSYRTAADEQFF. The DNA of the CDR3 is TGTGCCAGCAGTTATCGCACGGCTGCGGATGAGCAGTTCTTC.